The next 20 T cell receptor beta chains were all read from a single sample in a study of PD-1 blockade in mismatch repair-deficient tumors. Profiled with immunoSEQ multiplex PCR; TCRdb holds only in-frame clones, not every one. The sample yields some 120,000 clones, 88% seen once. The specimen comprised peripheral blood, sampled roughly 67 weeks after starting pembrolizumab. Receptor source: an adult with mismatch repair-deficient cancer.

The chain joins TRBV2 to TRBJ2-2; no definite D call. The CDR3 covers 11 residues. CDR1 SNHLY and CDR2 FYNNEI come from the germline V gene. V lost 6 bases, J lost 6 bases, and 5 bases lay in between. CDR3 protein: CASRGPGELFF. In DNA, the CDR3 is TGTGCCAGCAGGGGTCCCGGGGAGCTGTTTTTT.

DNA for the CDR3: TGCGCCAGCAGCCCGTACAGGGAAAACACTGAAGCTTTCTTT. Translation: CASSPYRENTEAFF. This chain joins TRBV4-1 and TRBJ1-1, with D perhaps TRBD1 (6 bases). Between the trimmed V and J ends, which lost 4 bases and 2 bases, there was a span of 11 bases. CDR3 length: 14 residues. Germline V gives CDR1 MGHRA, CDR2 YSYEKL.

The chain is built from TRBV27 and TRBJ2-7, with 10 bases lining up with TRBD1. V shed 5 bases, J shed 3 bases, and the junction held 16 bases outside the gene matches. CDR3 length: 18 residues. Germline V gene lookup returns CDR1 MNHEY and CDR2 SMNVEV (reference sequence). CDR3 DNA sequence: TGTGCCAGCAGTCCCATCGGAGAGGACAGGGGGTTTGTCTACGAGCAGTACTTC. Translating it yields CASSPIGEDRGFVYEQYF.

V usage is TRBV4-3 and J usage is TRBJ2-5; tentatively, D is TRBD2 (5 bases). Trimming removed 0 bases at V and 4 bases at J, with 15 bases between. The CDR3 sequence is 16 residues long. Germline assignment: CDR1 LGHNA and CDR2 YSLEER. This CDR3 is CASSQDLALAIETQYF. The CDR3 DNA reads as TGCGCCAGCAGCCAAGATCTAGCTCTAGCTATAGAGACCCAGTACTTC.

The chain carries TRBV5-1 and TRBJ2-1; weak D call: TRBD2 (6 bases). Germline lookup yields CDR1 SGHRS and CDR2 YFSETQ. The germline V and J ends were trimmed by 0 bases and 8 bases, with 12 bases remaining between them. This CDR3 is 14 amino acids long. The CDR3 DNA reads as TGCGCCAGCAGCTTGGGCGGGATTAGCGATGAGCAGTTCTTC. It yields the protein CASSLGGISDEQFF.

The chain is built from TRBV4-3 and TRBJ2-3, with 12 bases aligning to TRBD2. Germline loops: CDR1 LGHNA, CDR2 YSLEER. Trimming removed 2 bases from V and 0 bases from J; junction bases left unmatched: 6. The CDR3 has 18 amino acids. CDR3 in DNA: TGCGCCAGCAGCCAATATCTAGCGGGAGGGACTAGCACAGATACGCAGTATTTT. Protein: CASSQYLAGGTSTDTQYF.

CDR3: CASNRQGAYEQYF. In nucleotides, the CDR3 is TGTGCCAGCAACAGACAGGGGGCCTACGAGCAGTACTTC. The chain recombines TRBV2 with TRBJ2-7, with 9 bases that match TRBD1. The CDR3 spans 13 residues. Germline assignment: CDR1 SNHLY and CDR2 FYNNEI. J gave up 2 bases and V 7 bases, and 3 bases lay outside the gene matches.

CDR3 DNA: TGTGCCAGCAACTTTCTAGCGGGATCGGCCGGGGAGCTGTTTTTT. Translating gives CASNFLAGSAGELFF. The V gene is TRBV6-5, the J gene TRBJ2-2, with 9 bases aligning to TRBD2. Germline CDR1 is MNHEY and CDR2 is SVGAGI. V trimming: 7 bases; J trimming: 6 bases; junction bases outside the gene matches: 9. This CDR3 is built from 15 residues.

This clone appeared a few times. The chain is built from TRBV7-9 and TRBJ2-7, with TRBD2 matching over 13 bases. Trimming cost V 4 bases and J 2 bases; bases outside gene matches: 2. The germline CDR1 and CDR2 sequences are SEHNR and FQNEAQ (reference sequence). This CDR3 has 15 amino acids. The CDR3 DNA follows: TGTGCCAGCAGCTCACTAGCGGGAGGGACCTACGAGCAGTACTTC. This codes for CASSSLAGGTYEQYF.

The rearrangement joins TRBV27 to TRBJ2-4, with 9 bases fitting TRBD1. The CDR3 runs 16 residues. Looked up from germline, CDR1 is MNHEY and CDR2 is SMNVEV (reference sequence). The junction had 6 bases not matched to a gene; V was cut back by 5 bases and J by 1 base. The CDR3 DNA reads TGTGCCAGCAGTCCAGACAGGGGGGAGGCCAAAAACATTCAGTACTTC. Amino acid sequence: CASSPDRGEAKNIQYF.

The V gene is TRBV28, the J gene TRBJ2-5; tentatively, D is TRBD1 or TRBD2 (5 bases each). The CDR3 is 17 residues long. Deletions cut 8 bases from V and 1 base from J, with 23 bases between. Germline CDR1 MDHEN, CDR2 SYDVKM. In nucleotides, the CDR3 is TGTGCCAGCCTTACTCCTTATAGGGACGCCGGCCAAGAGACCCAGTACTTC. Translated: CASLTPYRDAGQETQYF. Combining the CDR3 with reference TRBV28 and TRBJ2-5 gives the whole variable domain DVKVTQSSRYLVKRTGEKVFLECVQDMDHENMFWYRQDPGLGLRLIYFSYDVKMKEKGDIPEGYSVSREKKERFSLILESASTNQTSMYLCASLTPYRDAGQETQYFGPGTRLLVL.

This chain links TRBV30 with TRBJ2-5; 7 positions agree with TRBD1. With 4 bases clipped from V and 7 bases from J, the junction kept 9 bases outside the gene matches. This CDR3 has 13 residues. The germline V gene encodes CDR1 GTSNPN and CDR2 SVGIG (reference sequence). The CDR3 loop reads CAWTPTGSVTQYF. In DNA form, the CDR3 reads TGTGCCTGGACGCCGACAGGGTCCGTGACCCAGTACTTC.

CDR3 DNA sequence: TGTGCCAGCACCCTCTTCGGGTACACTGAAGCTTTCTTT. Its translation is CASTLFGYTEAFF. The V and J genes are TRBV7-9 and TRBJ1-1; D gene unclear. Looked up from germline, CDR1 is SEHNR and CDR2 is FQNEAQ (reference sequence). Trimming cost V 7 bases and J 3 bases, with 12 bases left between them. This CDR3 comprises 13 residues.

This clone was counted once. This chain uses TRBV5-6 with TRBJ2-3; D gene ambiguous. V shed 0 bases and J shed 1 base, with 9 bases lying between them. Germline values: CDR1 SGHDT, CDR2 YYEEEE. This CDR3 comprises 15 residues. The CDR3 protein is CASSLGLSRTDTQYF. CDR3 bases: TGTGCCAGCAGCTTGGGCCTCTCTCGCACAGATACGCAGTATTTT.

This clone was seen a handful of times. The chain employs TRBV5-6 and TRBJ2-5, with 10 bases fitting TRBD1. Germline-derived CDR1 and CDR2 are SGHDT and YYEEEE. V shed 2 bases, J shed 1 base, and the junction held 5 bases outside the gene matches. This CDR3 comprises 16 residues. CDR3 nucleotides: TGTGCCAGCAGCTTCGGGACAGGGGCCAGCCAAGAGACCCAGTACTTC. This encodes CASSFGTGASQETQYF.

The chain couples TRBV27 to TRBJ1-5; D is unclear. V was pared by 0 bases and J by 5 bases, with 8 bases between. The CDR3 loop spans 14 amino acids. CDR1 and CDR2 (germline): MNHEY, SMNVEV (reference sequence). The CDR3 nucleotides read TGTGCCAGCAGTTTATCACTGGATTATCAGCCCCAGCATTTT. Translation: CASSLSLDYQPQHF.

The CDR3 sequence is CAWRGDSYTGELFF. CDR3 DNA: TGTGCCTGGAGGGGGGACAGTTACACCGGGGAGCTGTTTTTT. The rearrangement joins TRBV30 to TRBJ2-2, with 7 bases aligning to TRBD1. Looked up from germline, CDR1 is GTSNPN and CDR2 is SVGIG (reference sequence). V trimming: 3 bases; J trimming: 3 bases; junction bases outside the gene matches: 4. The CDR3 has 14 amino acids.

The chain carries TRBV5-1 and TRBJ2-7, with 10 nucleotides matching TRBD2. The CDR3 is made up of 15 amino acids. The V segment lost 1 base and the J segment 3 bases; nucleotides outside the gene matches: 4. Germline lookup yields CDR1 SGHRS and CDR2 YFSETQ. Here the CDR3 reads CASSLRTSGNYEQYF. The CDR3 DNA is TGCGCCAGCAGCTTGAGGACTAGCGGAAACTACGAGCAGTACTTC.

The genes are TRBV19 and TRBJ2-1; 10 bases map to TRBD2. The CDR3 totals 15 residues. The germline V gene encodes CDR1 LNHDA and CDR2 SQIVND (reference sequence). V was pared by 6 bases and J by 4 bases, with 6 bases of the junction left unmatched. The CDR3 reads CASRSGTSVYNEQFF. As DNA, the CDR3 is TGTGCCAGTAGATCCGGGACTAGCGTTTACAATGAGCAGTTCTTC. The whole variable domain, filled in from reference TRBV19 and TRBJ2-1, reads DGGITQSPKYLFRKEGQNVTLSCEQNLNHDAMYWYRQDPGQGLRLIYYSQIVNDFQKGDIAEGYSVSREKKESFPLTVTSAQKNPTAFYLCASRSGTSVYNEQFFGPGTRLTVL.

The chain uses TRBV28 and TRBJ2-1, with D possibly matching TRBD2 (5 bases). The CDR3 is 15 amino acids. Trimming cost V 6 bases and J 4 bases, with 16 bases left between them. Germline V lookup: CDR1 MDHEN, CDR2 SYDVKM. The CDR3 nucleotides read TGTGCCAGCAGCCCTCCTTCCGGGGTTTACAATGAGCAGTTCTTC. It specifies CASSPPSGVYNEQFF.